This TCR beta chain was recovered during a study of STAT3 mutations in large granular lymphocyte leukemia. Whole-study findings and limits: In T-cell large granular lymphocyte leukemia, about half of patients showed multiple immunodominant subclonotypes. Some patients had dominant TCR clones larger than their STAT3 mutant burden.

Some clones are missing from TCRdb's copy, which holds only in-frame ones; the method was immunoSEQ multiplex PCR. Of about 13,000 clones listed, over 75% are singletons. Notes on this clone: Its specificity is not known.

V was shortened by 5 bases and J by 0 bases, with 11 bases between the two germline ends. The CDR3 covers 15 residues. Germline V gene data show CDR1 as SEHNR and CDR2 as FQNEAQ (reference sequence). The receptor was derived from a human donor with T large granular lymphocyte leukemia. Some clones in this sample may be carry-over from other donors' samples. The V call is TRBV7-9, the J call TRBJ2-4; D is uncertain. The sequencing sample was made of PBMCs. CDR3 coding DNA: TGTGCCAGCAGCCCACAGTCCCTAGCCAAAAACATTCAGTACTTC. Protein product: CASSPQSLAKNIQYF.